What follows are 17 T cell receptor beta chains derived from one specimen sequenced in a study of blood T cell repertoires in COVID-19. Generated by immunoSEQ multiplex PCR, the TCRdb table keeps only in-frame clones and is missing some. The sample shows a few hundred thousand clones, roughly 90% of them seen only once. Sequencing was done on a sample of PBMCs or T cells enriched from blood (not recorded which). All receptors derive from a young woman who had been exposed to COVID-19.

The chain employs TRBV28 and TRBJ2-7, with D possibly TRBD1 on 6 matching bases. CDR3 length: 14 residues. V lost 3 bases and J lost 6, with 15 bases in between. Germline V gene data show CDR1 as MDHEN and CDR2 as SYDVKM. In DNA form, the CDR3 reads TGTGCCAGCAGTTTGGGGCTTACAGGGTCCGAGCAGTACTTC. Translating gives CASSLGLTGSEQYF.

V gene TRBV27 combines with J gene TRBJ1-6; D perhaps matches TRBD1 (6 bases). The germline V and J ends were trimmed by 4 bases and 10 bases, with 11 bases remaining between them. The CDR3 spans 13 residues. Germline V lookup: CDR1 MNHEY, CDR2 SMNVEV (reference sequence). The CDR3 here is CASSYRDYSPLHF. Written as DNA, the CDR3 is TGTGCCAGCAGTTACAGGGATTACTCACCCCTCCACTTT.

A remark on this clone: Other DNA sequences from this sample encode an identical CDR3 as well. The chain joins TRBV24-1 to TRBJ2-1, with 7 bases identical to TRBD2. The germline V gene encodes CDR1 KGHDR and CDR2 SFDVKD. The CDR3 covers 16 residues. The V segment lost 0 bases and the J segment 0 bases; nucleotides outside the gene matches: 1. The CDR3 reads CATSDLTGGSYNEQFF. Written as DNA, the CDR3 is TGTGCCACCAGTGATTTGACGGGAGGCTCCTACAATGAGCAGTTCTTC.

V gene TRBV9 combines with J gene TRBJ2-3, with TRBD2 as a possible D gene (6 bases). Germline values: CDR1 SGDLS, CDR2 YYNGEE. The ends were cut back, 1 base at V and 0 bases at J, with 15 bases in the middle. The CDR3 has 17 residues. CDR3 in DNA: TGTGCCAGCAGCGTAAGGGTCGGGGGACTTAGCACAGATACGCAGTATTTT. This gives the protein CASSVRVGGLSTDTQYF.

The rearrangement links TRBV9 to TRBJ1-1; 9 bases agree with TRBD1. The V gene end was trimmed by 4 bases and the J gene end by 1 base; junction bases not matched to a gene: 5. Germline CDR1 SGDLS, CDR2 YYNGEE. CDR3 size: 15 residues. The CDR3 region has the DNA TGTGCCAGCAGCCCCCGGGACAGGGCGAACACTGAAGCTTTCTTT. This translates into CASSPRDRANTEAFF.

CDR3 sequence (DNA): TGTGCCTGGAGTGGGGGGCAGTTCAATCAGCCCCAGCATTTT. This sequence encodes CAWSGGQFNQPQHF. The chain uses TRBV30 and TRBJ1-5; the D gene is possibly TRBD1 (6 bases). V was clipped by 1 base and J by 3 bases, with 10 bases between them. Germline V gene data show CDR1 as GTSNPN and CDR2 as SVGIG (reference sequence). This CDR3 has 14 amino acids.

The CDR3 region is CSAPPGEEQFF. The CDR3 DNA follows: TGCAGTGCCCCTCCTGGGGAGGAGCAGTTCTTC. The rearrangement links TRBV20-1 to TRBJ2-1, with D perhaps matching TRBD2 (5 bases). CDR1 DFQATT and CDR2 SNEGSKA come from the germline V gene (reference sequence). Trimming took off 6 bases at V and 10 bases at J, with 13 bases between the two ends. The CDR3 has 11 amino acids.

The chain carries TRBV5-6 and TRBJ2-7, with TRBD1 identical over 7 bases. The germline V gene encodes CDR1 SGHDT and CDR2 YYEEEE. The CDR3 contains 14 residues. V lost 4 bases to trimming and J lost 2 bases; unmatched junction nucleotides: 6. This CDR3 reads CASSPGQRTYEQYF. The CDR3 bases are TGTGCCAGCAGCCCGGGACAGCGGACCTACGAGCAGTACTTC.

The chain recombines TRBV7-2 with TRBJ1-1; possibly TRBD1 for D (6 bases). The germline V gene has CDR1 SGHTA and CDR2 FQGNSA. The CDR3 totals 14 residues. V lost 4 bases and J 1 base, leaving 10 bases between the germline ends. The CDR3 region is CASSSLGGNTEAFF. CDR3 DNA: TGTGCCAGCAGCTCCCTAGGGGGGAACACTGAAGCTTTCTTT.

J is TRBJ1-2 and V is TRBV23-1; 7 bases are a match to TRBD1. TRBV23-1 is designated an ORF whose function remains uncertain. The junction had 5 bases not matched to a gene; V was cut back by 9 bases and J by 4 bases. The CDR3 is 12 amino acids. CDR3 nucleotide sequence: TGCGCCAGGGGGACAGCAAGCTATGGCTACACCTTC. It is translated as CARGTASYGYTF.

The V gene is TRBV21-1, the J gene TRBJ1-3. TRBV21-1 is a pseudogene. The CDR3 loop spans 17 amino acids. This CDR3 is CASSKGFHCCSGNTIYF. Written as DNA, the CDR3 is TGTGCCAGCAGCAAAGGGTTCCACTGTTGCTCTGGAAACACCATATATTTT.

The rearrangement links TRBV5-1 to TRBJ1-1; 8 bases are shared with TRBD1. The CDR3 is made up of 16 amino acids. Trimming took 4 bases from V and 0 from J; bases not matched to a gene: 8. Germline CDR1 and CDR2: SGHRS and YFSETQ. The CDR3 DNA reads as TGCGCCAGCAGCCTCGGACAGGGATCCTTGAACACTGAAGCTTTCTTT. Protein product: CASSLGQGSLNTEAFF.

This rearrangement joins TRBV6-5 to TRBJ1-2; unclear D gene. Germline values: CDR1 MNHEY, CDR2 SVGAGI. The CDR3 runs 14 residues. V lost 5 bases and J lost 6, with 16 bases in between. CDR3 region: CASSPTFNGDGYTF. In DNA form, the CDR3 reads TGTGCCAGCAGTCCCACCTTCAATGGAGATGGCTACACCTTC.

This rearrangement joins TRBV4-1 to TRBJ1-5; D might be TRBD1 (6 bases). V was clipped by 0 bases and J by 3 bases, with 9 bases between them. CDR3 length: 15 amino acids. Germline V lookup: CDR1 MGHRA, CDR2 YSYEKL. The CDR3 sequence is CASSQDRTVNQPQHF. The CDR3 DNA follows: TGCGCCAGCAGCCAAGATCGGACAGTCAATCAGCCCCAGCATTTT.

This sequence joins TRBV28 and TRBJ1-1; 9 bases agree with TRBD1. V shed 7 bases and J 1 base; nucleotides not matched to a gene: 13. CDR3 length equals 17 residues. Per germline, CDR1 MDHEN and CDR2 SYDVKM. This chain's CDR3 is CASTPSGQGRANTEAFF. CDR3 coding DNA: TGTGCCAGCACCCCCTCAGGACAGGGGAGGGCGAACACTGAAGCTTTCTTT.

The CDR3 protein is CASSYLAGSSYNEQFF. The CDR3 DNA follows: TGTGCCAGCAGCTACTTAGCGGGGAGCTCCTACAATGAGCAGTTCTTC. The chain uses TRBV7-3 and TRBJ2-1, with 8 bases lining up with TRBD2. J was trimmed by 0 bases and V by 4 bases; bases with no gene match: 5. CDR3 length equals 16 residues. Looked up from germline, CDR1 is SGHTA and CDR2 is FQGTGA.

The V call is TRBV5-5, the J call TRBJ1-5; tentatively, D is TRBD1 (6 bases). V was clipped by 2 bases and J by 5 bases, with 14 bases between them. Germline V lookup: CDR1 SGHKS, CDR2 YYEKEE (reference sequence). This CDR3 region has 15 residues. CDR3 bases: TGTGCCAGCAGCTTAAGTGGGTCAGGGGATCAGCCCCAGCATTTT. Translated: CASSLSGSGDQPQHF.